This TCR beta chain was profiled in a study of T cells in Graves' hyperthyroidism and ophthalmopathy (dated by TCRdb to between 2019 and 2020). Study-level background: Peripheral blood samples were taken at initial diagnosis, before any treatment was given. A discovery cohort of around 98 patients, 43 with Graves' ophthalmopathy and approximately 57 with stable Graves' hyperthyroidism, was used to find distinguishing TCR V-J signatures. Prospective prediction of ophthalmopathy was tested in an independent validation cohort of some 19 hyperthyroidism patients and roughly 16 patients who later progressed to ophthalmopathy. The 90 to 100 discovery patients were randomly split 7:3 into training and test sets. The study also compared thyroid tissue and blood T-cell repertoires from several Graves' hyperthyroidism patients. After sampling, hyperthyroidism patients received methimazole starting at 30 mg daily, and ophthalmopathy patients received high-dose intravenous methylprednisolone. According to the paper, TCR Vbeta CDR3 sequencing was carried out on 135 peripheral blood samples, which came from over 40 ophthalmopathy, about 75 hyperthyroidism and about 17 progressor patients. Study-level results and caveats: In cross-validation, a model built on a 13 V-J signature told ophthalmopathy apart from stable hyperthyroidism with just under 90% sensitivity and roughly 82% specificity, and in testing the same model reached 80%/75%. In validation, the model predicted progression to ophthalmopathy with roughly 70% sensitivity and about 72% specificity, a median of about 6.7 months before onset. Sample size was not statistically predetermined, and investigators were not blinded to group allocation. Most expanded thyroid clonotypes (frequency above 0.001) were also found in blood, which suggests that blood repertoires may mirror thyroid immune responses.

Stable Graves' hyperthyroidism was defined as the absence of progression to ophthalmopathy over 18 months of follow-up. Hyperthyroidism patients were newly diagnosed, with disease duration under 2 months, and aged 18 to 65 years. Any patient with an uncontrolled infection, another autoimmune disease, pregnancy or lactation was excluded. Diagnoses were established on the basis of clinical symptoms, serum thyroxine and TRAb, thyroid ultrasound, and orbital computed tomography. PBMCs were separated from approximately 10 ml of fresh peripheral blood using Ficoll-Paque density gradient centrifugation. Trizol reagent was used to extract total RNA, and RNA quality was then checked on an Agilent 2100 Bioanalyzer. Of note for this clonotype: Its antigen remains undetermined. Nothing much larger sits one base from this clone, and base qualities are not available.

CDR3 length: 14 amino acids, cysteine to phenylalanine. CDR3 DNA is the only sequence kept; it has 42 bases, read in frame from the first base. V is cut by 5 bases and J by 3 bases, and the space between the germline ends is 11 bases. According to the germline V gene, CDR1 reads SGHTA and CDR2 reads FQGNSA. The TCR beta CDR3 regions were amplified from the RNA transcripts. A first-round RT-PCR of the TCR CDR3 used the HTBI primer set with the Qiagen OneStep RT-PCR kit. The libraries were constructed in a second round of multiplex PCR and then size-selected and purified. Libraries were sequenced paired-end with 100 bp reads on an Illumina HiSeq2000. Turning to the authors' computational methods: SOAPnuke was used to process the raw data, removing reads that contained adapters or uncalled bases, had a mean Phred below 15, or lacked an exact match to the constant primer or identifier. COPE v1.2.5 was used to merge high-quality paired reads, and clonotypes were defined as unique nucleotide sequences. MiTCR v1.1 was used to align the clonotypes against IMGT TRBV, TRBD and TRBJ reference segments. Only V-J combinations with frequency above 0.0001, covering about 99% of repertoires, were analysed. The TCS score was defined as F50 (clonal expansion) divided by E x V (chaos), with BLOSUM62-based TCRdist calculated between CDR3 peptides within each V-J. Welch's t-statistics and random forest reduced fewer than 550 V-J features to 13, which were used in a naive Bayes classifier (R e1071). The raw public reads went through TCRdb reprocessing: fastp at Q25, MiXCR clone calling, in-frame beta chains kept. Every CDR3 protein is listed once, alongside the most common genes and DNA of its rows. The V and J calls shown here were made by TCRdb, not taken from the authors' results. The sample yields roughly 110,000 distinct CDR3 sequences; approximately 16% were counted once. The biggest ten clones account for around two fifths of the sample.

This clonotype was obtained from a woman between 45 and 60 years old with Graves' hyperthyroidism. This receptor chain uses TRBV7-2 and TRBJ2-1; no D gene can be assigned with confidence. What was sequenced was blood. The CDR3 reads CASSPTSDYNEQFF. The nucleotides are TGTGCCAGCAGCCCCACTTCGGACTACAATGAGCAGTTCTTC.